The 27 T cell receptor beta chains below all came from one sample that was sequenced in a study of T cells in Graves' hyperthyroidism and ophthalmopathy. Authors of the study amplified TCR beta CDR3 regions from RNA transcripts. Researchers ran a first-round RT-PCR on the TCR CDR3 using the HTBI primer set. From the multiplex PCR reads, TCRdb called clonotypes with MiXCR, one entry per CDR3 protein. Seen here are some 360,000 distinct CDR3 sequences, approximately 18% observed once, and the top ten hold roughly a sixth. Sequencing was performed on blood. These receptors were collected from a woman aged 35 to 49 with Graves' ophthalmopathy.

In this sample, this clonotype turned up many times. An end of the junction does not agree with germline; a read error may underlie this. This chain connects TRBV2 to TRBJ1-2; D ambiguous. CDR1 is SNHLY and CDR2 is FYNNEI in the germline V gene. This CDR3 is 11 amino acids long. Written as DNA, the CDR3 is TGTGCCAGCAGTGAAGCGAGGCCGTTTTACTTC. Translated: CASSEARPFYF.

This clonotype was counted at least ten times. The chain has TRBV5-1 and TRBJ2-7, with no clear D. This CDR3 has 14 residues. Deletions cut 4 bases from V and 1 base from J, with 12 bases between. Germline-derived CDR1 and CDR2 are SGHRS and YFSETQ. Written as DNA, the CDR3 is TGCGCCAGCAGCCAGACCGACGGATCCTACGAGCAGTACTTC. Its translation is CASSQTDGSYEQYF.

This clonotype came up many times. The J gene is TRBJ2-2, the V gene TRBV18; D is undetermined. The germline CDR1 and CDR2 sequences are KGHSH and LQKENI. This CDR3 region has 15 residues. V gave up 3 bases and J gave up 4 bases, with 12 bases separating them. CDR3 sequence reads: CASSPFSSGTGELFF. CDR3 sequence (DNA): TGTGCCAGCTCACCCTTTTCATCTGGCACCGGGGAGCTGTTTTTT.

In this sample, this clonotype turned up many times. The CDR3 reads CASRPRSAGGPEQYF. The CDR3 DNA sequence: TGTGCCAGCAGACCCAGAAGCGCGGGAGGTCCCGAGCAGTACTTC. The chain joins TRBV6-2 or TRBV6-3 to TRBJ2-7; 8 bases fit TRBD2. Germline-derived CDR1 and CDR2 are MNHEY and SVGEGT. With V trimmed by 6 bases and J by 6 bases, 13 bases remained unmatched. The CDR3 loop spans 15 amino acids.

The J gene is TRBJ2-7, the V gene TRBV20-1, with TRBD1 identical over 10 bases. The CDR3 is 17 residues long. The germline V gene has CDR1 DFQATT and CDR2 SNEGSKA (reference sequence). Germline trimming cut 3 bases from V and 4 bases from J; bases unmatched to any gene: 15. CDR3 amino acids: CSASSPGLDRGRYEQYF. The CDR3 nucleotides read TGCAGTGCTAGTTCGCCAGGCCTGGACAGGGGGAGATACGAGCAGTACTTC.

There are many counts of this clonotype. The V and J genes are TRBV12-3 or TRBV12-4 and TRBJ2-2; D is unresolved. V was pared by 6 bases and J by 7 bases, with 12 bases between. This CDR3 is built from 13 residues. The DNA for the CDR3 is TGTGCCAGCAGGTCCCCAAGGGACGGGGAGCTGTTTTTT. Translation: CASRSPRDGELFF.

There are many counts of this clonotype. The J gene is TRBJ2-7, the V gene TRBV15, with D possibly TRBD2 on 5 matching bases. The CDR3 has 15 residues. Trimming stripped 0 bases from V and 3 bases from J, with 12 bases between. Per the germline V gene, CDR1 is LNHNV and CDR2 is YYDKDF (reference sequence). Here the CDR3 DNA reads TGTGCCACCAGCAGAGATCAAGCGGTATACTACGAGCAGTACTTC. Translated, it gives CATSRDQAVYYEQYF.

This clonotype has ten or more counts. V usage is TRBV28 and J usage is TRBJ2-2; TRBD2 matches 15 bases. This CDR3 is 17 amino acids long. Germline V gives CDR1 MDHEN, CDR2 SYDVKM. Trimming at V came to 6 bases and at J to 4 bases, leaving 6 bases not matched to a gene. The chain's CDR3 is CASSGLAGGRGTGELFF. CDR3 nucleotide sequence: TGTGCCAGCAGCGGACTAGCGGGAGGGCGTGGCACCGGGGAGCTGTTTTTT.

This clonotype was observed many times. The rearrangement joins TRBV12-3 or TRBV12-4 to TRBJ2-3; 8 bases fit TRBD2. The CDR3 consists of 16 residues. V lost 2 bases and J lost 2; bases outside the gene matches: 6. The CDR3 region is CASSLWLAGTTDTQYF. DNA of the CDR3: TGTGCCAGCAGTTTATGGCTAGCGGGTACCACAGATACGCAGTATTTT.

This clonotype has a count of ten or more. This chain connects TRBV6-5 to TRBJ1-1, with 8 bases identical to TRBD1. V lost 2 bases and J lost 3; bases outside the gene matches: 2. The CDR3 runs to 14 residues. CDR1 MNHEY and CDR2 SVGAGI come from the germline V gene. The CDR3 nucleotides read TGTGCCAGCAGTTACGGGACAGGTTACACTGAAGCTTTCTTT. Its protein is CASSYGTGYTEAFF.

The sample holds many counts of this clonotype. The genes are TRBV28 and TRBJ2-7; 7 bases map to TRBD2. The CDR3 sequence is 13 residues long. V lost 6 bases to trimming and J lost 2 bases; unmatched junction nucleotides: 4. Germline CDR1 MDHEN, CDR2 SYDVKM. The CDR3 sequence: CASRVGGPYEQYF. As DNA, the CDR3 is TGTGCCAGCAGGGTGGGAGGGCCCTACGAGCAGTACTTC.

Ten or more counts support this clonotype. The gene calls are TRBV6-1 and TRBJ1-5; 10 bases line up with TRBD1. The CDR3 is made up of 14 amino acids. The J segment lost 6 bases and the V segment lost 5 bases, leaving 4 bases of the junction unmatched. Per germline, CDR1 MNHNS and CDR2 SASEGT. The CDR3 region has the DNA TGTGCCAGCAGTCGGGACAGGGGTTTTCAGCCCCAGCATTTT. Translation: CASSRDRGFQPQHF.

This clonotype has ten or more counts. This rearrangement joins TRBV6-2 or TRBV6-3 to TRBJ1-2; perhaps TRBD1 as D (5 bases). V shed 6 bases and J shed 8 bases, with 19 bases lying between them. The CDR3 totals 14 residues. CDR1 is MNHEY and CDR2 is SVGEGT in the germline V gene. CDR3 sequence reads: CASRRDALVGGYTF. CDR3 sequence (DNA): TGTGCCAGCAGACGGGACGCCCTTGTTGGAGGCTACACCTTC.

This clonotype was detected ten times or more. The J gene is TRBJ2-5, the V gene TRBV7-8; D gene ambiguous. Germline CDR1 is SGHVS and CDR2 is FQNEAQ. CDR3 length: 14 residues. Trimming removed 1 base from V and 2 bases from J, with 8 bases in between. The CDR3, as DNA: TGTGCCAGCAGCTTAGGAAGCGCGCAAGAGACCCAGTACTTC. This sequence encodes CASSLGSAQETQYF.

In this sample, this clonotype turned up many times. V and J are TRBV12-3 or TRBV12-4 and TRBJ1-2, with 7 bases fitting TRBD1. The trim removed 6 bases at V and 3 bases at J, leaving 4 bases unmatched. CDR3 length: 13 amino acids. This chain's CDR3 is CASRQQGYYGYTF. Here the CDR3 DNA reads TGTGCCAGCAGACAACAGGGGTACTATGGCTACACCTTC.

There are a few counts of this clonotype. It may be a read error: a sequence one base away is much more abundant. The J gene is TRBJ2-2, the V gene TRBV20-1; D may be TRBD2 (5 bases). Germline V gene sequence: CDR1 DFQATT, CDR2 SNEGSKA (reference sequence). Trimming cost V 3 bases and J 0 bases, with 5 bases left between them. CDR3 length: 13 residues. The DNA for the CDR3 is TGCAGTGCTAGCGGGACGAACACCGGGGAGCTGTTTTTT. As protein: CSASGTNTGELFF.

This clonotype showed up many times. The genes are TRBV9 and TRBJ1-2; TRBD1 might be the D (6 bases). Trimming took 6 bases from V and 5 from J, leaving 23 bases between them. The CDR3 consists of 16 residues. Germline loops: CDR1 SGDLS, CDR2 YYNGEE. In nucleotides, the CDR3 is TGTGCCAGCACCGATCCCATTAACAGGGTTTATTATGGCTACACCTTC. Amino acids: CASTDPINRVYYGYTF.

Ten or more counts support this clonotype. The rearrangement joins TRBV15 to TRBJ2-7; 8 nucleotides line up with TRBD1. This CDR3 region has 14 residues. Germline CDR1 LNHNV, CDR2 YYDKDF (reference sequence). Unmatched junction bases numbered 7, after V lost 2 bases and J lost 7 bases. The chain's CDR3 is CATSRRQGAGEQYF. The CDR3 bases are TGTGCCACCAGCAGACGTCAGGGGGCAGGAGAGCAGTACTTC.

In this sample, this clonotype turned up many times. The V call is TRBV6-5, the J call TRBJ1-1; D may be TRBD1 (5 bases). The CDR3 covers 14 residues. V was trimmed by 2 bases and J by 2 bases, leaving 9 bases between them. Germline CDR1 is MNHEY and CDR2 is SVGAGI. The CDR3 sequence is CASSYGQINTEAFF. The DNA of the CDR3 is TGTGCCAGCAGTTACGGACAAATAAACACTGAAGCTTTCTTT.

The gene calls are TRBV11-2 and TRBJ2-5; D uncertain. The germline V and J ends were trimmed by 1 base and 2 bases, with 8 bases remaining between them. Germline V CDR1 and CDR2: SGHAT, FQNNGV. This CDR3 contains 14 residues. CDR3 sequence: CASSLALTQETQYF. In DNA form, the CDR3 reads TGTGCCAGCAGCTTAGCGTTAACACAAGAGACCCAGTACTTC.

This clonotype has at least ten counts. This rearrangement joins TRBV29-1 to TRBJ2-7; 7 bases agree with TRBD2. The CDR3 loop spans 13 amino acids. Germline CDR1 SQVTM, CDR2 ANQGSEA. The trim removed 4 bases at V and 5 bases at J, leaving 8 bases unmatched. The CDR3: CSVGGGGFNEQYF. CDR3 sequence (DNA): TGCAGCGTTGGGGGGGGAGGGTTCAACGAGCAGTACTTC.

The chain combines TRBV12-3 or TRBV12-4 with TRBJ1-6, with D maybe TRBD1 (5 bases). V dropped 4 bases and J dropped 10 bases, with 14 bases sitting between them. The CDR3 loop spans 14 amino acids. The CDR3 sequence: CASSSGTGPSPLHF. The CDR3 nucleotides are TGTGCCAGCAGTTCCGGGACGGGTCCCTCACCCCTCCACTTT.

This clonotype was found many times. V usage is TRBV29-1 and J usage is TRBJ1-2; tentatively, D is TRBD1 (6 bases). In germline, CDR1 is SQVTM, CDR2 ANQGSEA. The CDR3 has 12 residues. V lost 5 bases and J lost 5, with 12 bases in between. CDR3 in DNA: TGCAGCGTTCTTAAGGGGGAGTATGGCTACACCTTC. Translating it yields CSVLKGEYGYTF.

This clonotype has a count of ten or more. This sequence joins TRBV15 and TRBJ1-6; 8 positions match TRBD1. The CDR3 has 15 residues. Trimming removed 3 bases from V and 7 bases from J; junction bases left unmatched: 5. Germline CDR1 reads LNHNV; CDR2 reads YYDKDF (reference sequence). In DNA, the CDR3 is TGTGCCACCAGCAGTCGGACAGGGCGGAATTCACCCCTCCACTTT. Translating it yields CATSSRTGRNSPLHF.

This clonotype was seen ten or more times. This chain joins TRBV19 and TRBJ1-1; TRBD1 agrees at 9 bases. The V segment lost 8 bases and the J segment 5 bases; nucleotides outside the gene matches: 12. This CDR3 is built from 15 residues. CDR1 LNHDA and CDR2 SQIVND come from the germline V gene (reference sequence). CDR3 sequence: CASVQGGQGGTEAFF. Here the CDR3 DNA reads TGTGCCAGTGTCCAGGGGGGACAGGGAGGAACTGAAGCTTTCTTT.

V gene TRBV12-3 or TRBV12-4 combines with J gene TRBJ1-2; the D is unclear. V shed 6 bases and J shed 2 bases, with 13 bases lying between them. The CDR3 consists of 14 residues. CDR3 loop: CASSHGRNNYGYTF. DNA of the CDR3: TGTGCCAGCAGCCACGGACGGAACAACTATGGCTACACCTTC.

This clonotype was detected many times. The rearrangement links TRBV27 to TRBJ2-4; 8 bases line up with TRBD2. The CDR3 contains 16 residues. Trimming cost V 3 bases and J 6 bases; bases outside gene matches: 10. Germline V lookup: CDR1 MNHEY, CDR2 SMNVEV (reference sequence). The CDR3 nucleotides read TGTGCCAGCAGTTTCGGGGGGGATCTAGGGGGAAACATTCAGTACTTC. Translating it yields CASSFGGDLGGNIQYF.